This entry lists 25 T cell receptor beta chains sequenced from one sample in a study. Data came from immunoSEQ multiplex PCR; TCRdb stores just in-frame clones and leaves some out. The top ten hold under 4.5% of the sample, which has tens of thousands of clones, roughly 93% seen once. The source material was PBMCs. The receptors here all came from a man between 40 and 49 years old with rheumatoid arthritis.

This chain links TRBV6-2 or TRBV6-3 with TRBJ2-2, with D possibly being TRBD1 (5 bases). V lost 0 bases to trimming and J lost 6 bases, with 8 bases between them. In germline, CDR1 is MNHEY, CDR2 SVGEGT. CDR3 length: 14 residues. CDR3 amino acids: CASSYSAGSGELFF. In DNA, the CDR3 is TGTGCCAGCAGTTACTCGGCAGGGTCCGGGGAGCTGTTTTTT.

This chain uses TRBV5-4 with TRBJ2-6; TRBD1 might be the D (6 bases). Germline CDR1 reads SGHNT; CDR2 reads YYREEE (reference sequence). CDR3 size: 15 residues. V was shortened by 5 bases and J by 0 bases, with 9 bases between the two germline ends. The CDR3 DNA is TGTGCCAGCAGGTCAGGGGCCTCTGGGGCCAACGTCCTGACTTTC. Translating gives CASRSGASGANVLTF. The whole variable domain, remainder taken from reference TRBV5-4 and TRBJ2-6, is ETGVTQSPTHLIKTRGQQVTLRCSSQSGHNTVSWYQQALGQGPQFIFQYYREEENGRGNFPPRFSGLQFPNYSSELNVNALELDDSALYLCASRSGASGANVLTFGAGSRLTVL.

V and J are TRBV30 and TRBJ2-5, with 10 positions matching TRBD2. Trimming at V came to 0 bases and at J to 1 base, leaving 2 bases not matched to a gene. The CDR3 has 15 amino acids. CDR1 and CDR2 from the germline V gene are GTSNPN and SVGIG (reference sequence). The CDR3 DNA reads as TGTGCCTGGAGTGTACTAGCGGGAAGCCAAGAGACCCAGTACTTC. It is translated as CAWSVLAGSQETQYF. Using reference TRBV30 and TRBJ2-5 for the parts outside the CDR3, the full variable domain is SQTIHQWPATLVQPVGSPLSLECTVEGTSNPNLYWYRQAAGRGLQLLFYSVGIGQISSEVPQNLSASRPQDRQFILSSKKLLLSDSGFYLCAWSVLAGSQETQYFGPGTRLLVL.

The chain couples TRBV3-1 (or the pseudogene TRBV3-2) to TRBJ1-1, with D perhaps TRBD1 (5 bases). The CDR3 loop spans 16 amino acids. The germline V gene encodes CDR1 LGHDT and CDR2 YNNKEL (reference sequence). Trimming removed 3 bases at V and 3 bases at J, with 17 bases between. CDR3 DNA: TGTGCCAGCAGCCAGGCACCCCAGGGAACCCACACTGAAGCTTTCTTT. The encoded protein is CASSQAPQGTHTEAFF.

V usage is TRBV18 and J usage is TRBJ2-7, with D perhaps TRBD1 (7 bases). V was clipped by 2 bases and J by 0 bases, with 14 bases between them. From germline, CDR1 is KGHSH and CDR2 LQKENI. The CDR3 is 16 residues long. The CDR3 protein is CASSPETGRSSYEQYF. The DNA of the CDR3 is TGTGCCAGCTCACCAGAGACAGGGAGGAGCTCCTACGAGCAGTACTTC.

This clone was counted a few times. V gene TRBV4-1 combines with J gene TRBJ2-2; 12 bases match TRBD2. CDR1 and CDR2 (germline): MGHRA, YSYEKL. The ends lost 0 bases at V and 4 bases at J; junction bases unmatched: 15. The CDR3 has 21 amino acids. CDR3 in DNA: TGCGCCAGCAGCCAAGATTGGACTAGCGGGAAATCACAAAGGGGCACCGGGGAGCTGTTTTTT. As protein: CASSQDWTSGKSQRGTGELFF.

The CDR3 sequence is CASTTGGKSGYEQYF. Written as DNA, the CDR3 is TGTGCCAGCACGACAGGGGGCAAATCGGGCTACGAGCAGTACTTC. The J gene is TRBJ2-7, the V gene TRBV25-1; TRBD1 agrees at 10 bases. Germline V gives CDR1 MGHDK, CDR2 SYGVNS. The CDR3 runs to 15 residues. The junction had 9 bases not matched to a gene; V was cut back by 7 bases and J by 3 bases.

The genes are TRBV19 and TRBJ2-3; no reliable D call. Looked up from germline, CDR1 is LNHDA and CDR2 is SQIVND (reference sequence). The CDR3 sequence is 14 residues long. The ends were cut back, 5 bases at V and 2 bases at J, with 11 bases in the middle. The CDR3 DNA follows: TGTGCCAGTAGTCTCCGACTGTTCACAGATACGCAGTATTTT. Its translation: CASSLRLFTDTQYF.

This clone was counted a few times. The chain combines TRBV5-1 with TRBJ2-5; D perhaps matches TRBD1 (6 bases). This CDR3 region has 13 residues. The V end lost 3 bases, the J end lost 1 base, and 7 bases lay between the germline ends. CDR1 is SGHRS, CDR2 YFSETQ, per germline. CDR3 coding DNA: TGCGCCAGCAGCTGGGGGCTCCAAGAGACCCAGTACTTC. Its protein is CASSWGLQETQYF.

J is TRBJ1-5 and V is TRBV28, with D maybe TRBD1 (5 bases). The germline V gene encodes CDR1 MDHEN and CDR2 SYDVKM. The CDR3 totals 12 residues. Trimming cost V 7 bases and J 4 bases, with 8 bases left between them. The CDR3 DNA is TGTGCCAGCATGGAGGGGAATCAGCCCCAGCATTTT. Translated, it gives CASMEGNQPQHF.

V and J are TRBV12-3 or TRBV12-4 and TRBJ1-1; D remains ambiguous. V lost 3 bases, J lost 1 base, and 6 bases lay in between. The CDR3 runs to 13 residues. The DNA of the CDR3 is TGTGCCAGCAGTTTTAACGGGAACACTGAAGCTTTCTTT. This sequence encodes CASSFNGNTEAFF.

This clone occurred once. The gene calls are TRBV10-3 and TRBJ2-3; 9 nucleotides agree with TRBD2. After removal of 4 bases from V and 4 bases from J, the junction contained 6 bases not matched to a gene. The CDR3 consists of 15 residues. The germline CDR1 and CDR2 sequences are ENHRY and SYGVKD. CDR3 sequence reads: CAISVMRGGSDTQYF. For the CDR3, the DNA is TGTGCCATCAGTGTTATGCGGGGGGGGTCAGATACGCAGTATTTT.

V usage is TRBV27 and J usage is TRBJ2-7; the match to TRBD1 covers 8 bases. The trim removed 4 bases at V and 0 bases at J, leaving 8 bases unmatched. Looked up from germline, CDR1 is MNHEY and CDR2 is SMNVEV (reference sequence). The CDR3 is 16 residues long. CDR3: CASSSGQGLGSYEQYF. Here the CDR3 DNA reads TGTGCCAGCAGTTCCGGACAGGGCCTAGGCTCCTACGAGCAGTACTTC.

This chain joins TRBV3-1 (or the pseudogene TRBV3-2) and TRBJ1-6; D possibly corresponds to TRBD1 (5 bases). The germline CDR1 and CDR2 sequences are LGHDT and YNNKEL (reference sequence). The CDR3 runs 17 residues. Trimming took 4 bases from V and 0 from J, leaving 13 bases between them. This CDR3 reads CASSRGTDSSYNSPLHF. Written as DNA, the CDR3 is TGTGCCAGCAGCCGCGGGACCGACAGCTCCTATAATTCACCCCTCCACTTT.

The chain couples TRBV5-1 to TRBJ2-6, with D maybe TRBD1 (7 bases). V was pared by 7 bases and J by 0 bases, with 14 bases between. Germline V gene sequence: CDR1 SGHRS, CDR2 YFSETQ. The CDR3 totals 16 residues. In DNA form, the CDR3 reads TGCGCCAGCCGGGGGACAGTTAGCTCTGGGGCCAACGTCCTGACTTTC. Translation: CASRGTVSSGANVLTF. Based on the CDR3 plus reference TRBV5-1 and TRBJ2-6, the full variable domain is KAGVTQTPRYLIKTRGQQVTLSCSPISGHRSVSWYQQTPGQGLQFLFEYFSETQRNKGNFPGRFSGRQFSNSRSEMNVSTLELGDSALYLCASRGTVSSGANVLTFGAGSRLTVL.

The rearrangement uses TRBV19 and TRBJ2-1; 9 positions match TRBD2. The germline V gene encodes CDR1 LNHDA and CDR2 SQIVND (reference sequence). The V gene end was trimmed by 9 bases and the J gene end by 8 bases; junction bases not matched to a gene: 11. This CDR3 comprises 14 residues. The CDR3, as DNA: TGTGCCAGCTCCTCAGGACTAGCGTACGATGAGCAGTTCTTC. Translated, it gives CASSSGLAYDEQFF.

In its sample, this clone was seen once. The rearrangement joins TRBV3-1 (or the pseudogene TRBV3-2) to TRBJ1-5; TRBD1 matches at 9 bases. There are 18 residues in the CDR3. Looked up from germline, CDR1 is LGHDT and CDR2 is YNNKEL (reference sequence). V lost 1 base, J lost 0 bases, and 7 bases stayed unmatched. CDR3 nucleotides: TGTGCCAGCAGCCAAGGTTCGACAGGGGGTCATAGCAATCAGCCCCAGCATTTT. Its protein product is CASSQGSTGGHSNQPQHF.

The rearrangement links TRBV12-3 or TRBV12-4 to TRBJ2-5; TRBD1 matches at 9 bases. This CDR3 is built from 13 residues. V lost 7 bases to trimming and J lost 4 bases; unmatched junction nucleotides: 4. CDR3 DNA sequence: TGTGCCAGCACCCAGGACAGGGGAGAGACCCAGTACTTC. This encodes CASTQDRGETQYF.

The table lists this clone with a count of one. The rearrangement uses TRBV27 and TRBJ1-1, with D possibly being TRBD1 (5 bases). The CDR3 has 18 residues. V was pared by 4 bases and J by 2 bases, with 23 bases between. Germline lookup yields CDR1 MNHEY and CDR2 SMNVEV (reference sequence). The CDR3 DNA reads as TGTGCCAGCAGTTCGTCCGGGACGGGTGGAGGGTTCAACACTGAAGCTTTCTTT. It yields the protein CASSSSGTGGGFNTEAFF.

This chain joins TRBV5-4 and TRBJ2-3; no clear D. The V gene lost 4 bases and the J gene lost 1 base, with 10 bases spanning the gap. The CDR3 is 14 amino acids. Germline lookup yields CDR1 SGHNT and CDR2 YYREEE (reference sequence). CDR3 coding DNA: TGTGCCAGCAGCACGGCCTCGGGCACAGATACGCAGTATTTT. It codes for CASSTASGTDTQYF.

The chain recombines TRBV7-9 with TRBJ1-2; tentative D call: TRBD1 (5 bases). There are 13 residues in the CDR3. CDR1 SEHNR and CDR2 FQNEAQ come from the germline V gene (reference sequence). The V and J ends lost 2 bases and 4 bases respectively, with 8 bases between them. The CDR3 reads CASSLTGTYGYTF. Here the CDR3 DNA reads TGTGCCAGCAGCTTAACAGGAACCTATGGCTACACCTTC. Full variable domain (outside the CDR3, taken from reference TRBV7-9 and TRBJ1-2): DTGVSQNPRHKITKRGQNVTFRCDPISEHNRLYWYRQTLGQGPEFLTYFQNEAQLEKSRLLSDRFSAERPKGSFSTLEIQRTEQGDSAMYLCASSLTGTYGYTFGSGTRLTVV.

The genes are TRBV28 and TRBJ2-3; D gene uncertain. The germline V gene encodes CDR1 MDHEN and CDR2 SYDVKM. CDR3 length: 14 residues. The V end lost 3 bases, the J end lost 1 base, and 8 bases lay between the germline ends. As DNA, the CDR3 is TGTGCCAGCAGTTTCGCATTGCGCACAGATACGCAGTATTTT. Translated: CASSFALRTDTQYF.

The chain employs TRBV4-3 and TRBJ1-1; D is possibly TRBD1 (5 bases). V was shortened by 0 bases and J by 1 base, with 12 bases between the two germline ends. CDR1 is LGHNA, CDR2 YSLEER, per germline. The CDR3 extends over 16 amino acids. CDR3 DNA: TGCGCCAGCAGCCAAGACATGCGGGGCCCGAACACTGAAGCTTTCTTT. This gives the protein CASSQDMRGPNTEAFF.

The chain is built from TRBV3-1 (or the pseudogene TRBV3-2) and TRBJ2-1, with a weak D call TRBD2 (6 bases). CDR1 LGHDT and CDR2 YNNKEL come from the germline V gene (reference sequence). This CDR3 has 14 residues. V dropped 10 bases and J dropped 9 bases, with 22 bases sitting between them. CDR3 DNA sequence: TGTGCCACGGGGAGAGGAGGGCCGAGGGGTGAGCAGTTCTTC. Protein product: CATGRGGPRGEQFF.

The chain combines TRBV3-1 (or the pseudogene TRBV3-2) with TRBJ1-2; tentative D call: TRBD1 (6 bases). Per the germline V gene, CDR1 is LGHDT and CDR2 is YNNKEL (reference sequence). V was shortened by 4 bases and J by 1 base, with 19 bases between the two germline ends. This CDR3 is 17 amino acids long. The CDR3 sequence: CASSPNPGQPNNYGYTF. For the CDR3, the DNA is TGTGCCAGCAGCCCGAACCCCGGACAGCCTAATAACTATGGCTACACCTTC.